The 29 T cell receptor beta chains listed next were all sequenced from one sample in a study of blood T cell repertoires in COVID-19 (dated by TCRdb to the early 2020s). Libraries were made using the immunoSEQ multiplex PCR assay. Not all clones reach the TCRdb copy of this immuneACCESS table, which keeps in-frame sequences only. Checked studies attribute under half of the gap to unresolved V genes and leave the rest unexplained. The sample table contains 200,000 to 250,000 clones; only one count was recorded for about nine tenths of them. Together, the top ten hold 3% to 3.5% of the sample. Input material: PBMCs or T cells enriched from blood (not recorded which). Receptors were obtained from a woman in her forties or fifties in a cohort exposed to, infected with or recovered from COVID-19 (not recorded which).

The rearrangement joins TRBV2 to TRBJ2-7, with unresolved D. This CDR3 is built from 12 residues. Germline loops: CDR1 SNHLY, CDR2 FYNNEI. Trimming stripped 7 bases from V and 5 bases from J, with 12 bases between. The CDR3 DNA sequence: TGTGCCAGCACGCGTAGCAGTCACGAGCAGTACTTC. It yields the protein CASTRSSHEQYF.

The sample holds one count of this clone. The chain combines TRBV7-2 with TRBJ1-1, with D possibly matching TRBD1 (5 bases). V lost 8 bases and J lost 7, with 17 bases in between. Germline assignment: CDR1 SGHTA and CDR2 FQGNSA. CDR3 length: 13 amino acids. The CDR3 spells CASASNWGDEAFF. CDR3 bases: TGTGCCAGCGCTAGTAACTGGGGGGATGAAGCTTTCTTT.

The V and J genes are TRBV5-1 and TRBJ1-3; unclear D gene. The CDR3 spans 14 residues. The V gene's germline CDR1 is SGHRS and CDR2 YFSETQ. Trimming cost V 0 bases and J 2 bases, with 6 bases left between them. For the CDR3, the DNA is TGCGCCAGCAGCTTGGATCCTGCTGGAAACACCATATATTTT. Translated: CASSLDPAGNTIYF.

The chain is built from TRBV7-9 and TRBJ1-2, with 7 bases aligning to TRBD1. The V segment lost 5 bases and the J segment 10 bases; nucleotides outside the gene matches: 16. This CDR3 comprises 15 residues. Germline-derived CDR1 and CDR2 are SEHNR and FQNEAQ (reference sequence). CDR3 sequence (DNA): TGTGCCAGCAGCCCAGGGACAGATCCACTATGGGCCTACACCTTC. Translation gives CASSPGTDPLWAYTF. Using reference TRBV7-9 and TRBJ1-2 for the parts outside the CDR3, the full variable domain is DTGVSQNPRHKITKRGQNVTFRCDPISEHNRLYWYRQTLGQGPEFLTYFQNEAQLEKSRLLSDRFSAERPKGSFSTLEIQRTEQGDSAMYLCASSPGTDPLWAYTFGSGTRLTVV.

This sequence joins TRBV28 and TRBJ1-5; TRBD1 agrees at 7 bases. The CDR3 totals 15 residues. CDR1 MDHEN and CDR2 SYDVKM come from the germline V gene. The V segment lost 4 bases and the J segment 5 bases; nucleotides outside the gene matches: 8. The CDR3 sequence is CASSWKNRGDQPQHF. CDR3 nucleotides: TGTGCCAGCAGTTGGAAAAACAGGGGTGATCAGCCCCAGCATTTT.

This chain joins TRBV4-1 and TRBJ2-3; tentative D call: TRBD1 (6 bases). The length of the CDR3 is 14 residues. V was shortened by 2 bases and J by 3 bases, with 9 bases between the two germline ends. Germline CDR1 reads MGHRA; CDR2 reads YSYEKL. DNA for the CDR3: TGCGCCAGCAGCCAACTTCAGGGGACAGATACGCAGTATTTT. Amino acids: CASSQLQGTDTQYF.

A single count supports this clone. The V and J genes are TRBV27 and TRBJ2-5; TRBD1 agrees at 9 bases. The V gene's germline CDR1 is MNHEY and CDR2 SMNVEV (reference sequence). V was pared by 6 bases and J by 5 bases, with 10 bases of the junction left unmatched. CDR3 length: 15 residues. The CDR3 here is CASSQNTGGSETQYF. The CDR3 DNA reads TGTGCCAGCAGCCAAAATACAGGGGGCTCGGAGACCCAGTACTTC.

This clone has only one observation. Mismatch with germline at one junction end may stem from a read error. As DNA, the CDR3 is TGTGCCAGCACCCCCAAAGGGGTGAACCCCGGGGAGCTGTTTTTT. It yields the protein CASTPKGVNPGELFF. V and J are TRBV5-5 and TRBJ2-2; D is possibly TRBD1 (5 bases). CDR3 length: 15 amino acids. The germline V gene has CDR1 SGHKS and CDR2 YYEKEE (reference sequence).

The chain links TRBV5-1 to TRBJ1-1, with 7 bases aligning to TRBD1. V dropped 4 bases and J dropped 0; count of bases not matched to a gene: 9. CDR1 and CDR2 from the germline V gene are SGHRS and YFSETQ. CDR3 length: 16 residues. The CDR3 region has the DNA TGCGCCAGCAGCGGGACAGACCTAGAACTGAACACTGAAGCTTTCTTT. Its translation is CASSGTDLELNTEAFF.

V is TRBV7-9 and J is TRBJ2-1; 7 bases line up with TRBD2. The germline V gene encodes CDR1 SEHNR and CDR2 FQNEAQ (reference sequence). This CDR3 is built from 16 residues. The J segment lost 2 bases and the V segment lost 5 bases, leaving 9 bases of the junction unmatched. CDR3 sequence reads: CASSRPRGDAYNEQFF. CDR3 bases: TGTGCCAGCAGCCGACCACGGGGGGACGCCTACAATGAGCAGTTCTTC.

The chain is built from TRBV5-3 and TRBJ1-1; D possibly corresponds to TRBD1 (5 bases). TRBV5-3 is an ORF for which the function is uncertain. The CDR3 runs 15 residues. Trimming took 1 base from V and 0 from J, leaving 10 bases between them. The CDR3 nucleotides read TGTGCCAGAAGCTTGAGCGACAGAATGAACACTGAAGCTTTCTTT. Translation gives CARSLSDRMNTEAFF.

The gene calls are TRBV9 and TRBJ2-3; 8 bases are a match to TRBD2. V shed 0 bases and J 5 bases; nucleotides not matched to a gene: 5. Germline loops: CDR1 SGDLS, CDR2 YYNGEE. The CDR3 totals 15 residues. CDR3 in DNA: TGTGCCAGCAGCGTAGCGGGGGGGCAGGGAGATACGCAGTATTTT. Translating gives CASSVAGGQGDTQYF.

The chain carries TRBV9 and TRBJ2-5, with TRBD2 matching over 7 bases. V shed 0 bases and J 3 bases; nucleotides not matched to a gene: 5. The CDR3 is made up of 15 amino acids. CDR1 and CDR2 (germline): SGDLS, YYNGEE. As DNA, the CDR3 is TGTGCCAGCAGCGTAGATCCGGGGAGGGAAGAGACCCAGTACTTC. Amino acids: CASSVDPGREETQYF.

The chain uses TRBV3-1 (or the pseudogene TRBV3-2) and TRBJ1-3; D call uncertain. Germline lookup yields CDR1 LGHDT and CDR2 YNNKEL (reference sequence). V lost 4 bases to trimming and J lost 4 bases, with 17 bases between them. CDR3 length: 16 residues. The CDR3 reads CASSREVRVVGNTIYF. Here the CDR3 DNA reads TGTGCCAGCAGCCGCGAAGTGAGGGTTGTGGGAAACACCATATATTTT.

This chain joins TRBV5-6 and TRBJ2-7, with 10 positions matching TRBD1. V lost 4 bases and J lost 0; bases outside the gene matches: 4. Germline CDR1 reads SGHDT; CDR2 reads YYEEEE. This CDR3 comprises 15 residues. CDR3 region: CASSPGTGVSYEQYF. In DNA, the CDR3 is TGTGCCAGCAGCCCCGGGACAGGGGTCTCCTACGAGCAGTACTTC.

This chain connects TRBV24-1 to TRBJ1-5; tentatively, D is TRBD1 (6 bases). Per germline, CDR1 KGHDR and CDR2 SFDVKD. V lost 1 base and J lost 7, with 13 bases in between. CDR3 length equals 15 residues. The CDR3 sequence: CATSDLGGVRQPQHF. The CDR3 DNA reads TGTGCCACCAGTGATTTAGGGGGGGTGCGACAGCCCCAGCATTTT.

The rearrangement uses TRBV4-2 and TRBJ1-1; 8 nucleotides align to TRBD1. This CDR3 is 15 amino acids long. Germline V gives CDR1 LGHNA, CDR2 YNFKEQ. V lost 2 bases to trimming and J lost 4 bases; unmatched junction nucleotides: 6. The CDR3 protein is CASSQPTGGGTEAFF. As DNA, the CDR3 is TGTGCCAGCAGCCAACCTACAGGGGGAGGCACTGAAGCTTTCTTT.

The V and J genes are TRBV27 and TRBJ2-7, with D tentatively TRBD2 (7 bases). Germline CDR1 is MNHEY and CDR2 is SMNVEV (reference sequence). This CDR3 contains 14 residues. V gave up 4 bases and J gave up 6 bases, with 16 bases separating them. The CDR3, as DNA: TGTGCCAGCAGTTCCCTGACGGGGGGCCGCGAGCAGTACTTC. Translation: CASSSLTGGREQYF.

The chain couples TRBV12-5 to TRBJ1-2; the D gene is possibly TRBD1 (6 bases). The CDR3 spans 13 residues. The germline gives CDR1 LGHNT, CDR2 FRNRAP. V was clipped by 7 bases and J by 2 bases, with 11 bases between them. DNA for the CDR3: TGTGCTAGTGCGCCGGACAGCAACTATGGCTACACCTTC. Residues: CASAPDSNYGYTF.

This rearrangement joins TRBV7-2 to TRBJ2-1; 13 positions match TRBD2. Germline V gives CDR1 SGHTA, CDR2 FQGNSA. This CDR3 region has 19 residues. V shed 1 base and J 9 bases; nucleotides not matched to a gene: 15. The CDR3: CASSLVTTLAGGRYPEQFF. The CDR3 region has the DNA TGTGCCAGCAGCTTAGTTACTACACTAGCGGGGGGGAGGTATCCTGAGCAGTTCTTC.

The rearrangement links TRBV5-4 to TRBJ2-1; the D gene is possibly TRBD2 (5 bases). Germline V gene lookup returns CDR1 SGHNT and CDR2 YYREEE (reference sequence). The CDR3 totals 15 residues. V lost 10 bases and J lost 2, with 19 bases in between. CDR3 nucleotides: TGTGCCTGCTATGGTGAGGGTTCAGCCTACAATGAGCAGTTCTTC. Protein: CACYGEGSAYNEQFF.

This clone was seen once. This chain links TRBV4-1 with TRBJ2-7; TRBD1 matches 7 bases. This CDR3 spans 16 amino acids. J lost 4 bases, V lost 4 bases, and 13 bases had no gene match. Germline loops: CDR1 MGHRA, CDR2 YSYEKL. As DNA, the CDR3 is TGCGCCAGCAGCCCGTTAACCGGGACAGTCGGATACGAGCAGTACTTC. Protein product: CASSPLTGTVGYEQYF.

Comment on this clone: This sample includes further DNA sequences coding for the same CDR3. CDR3 in DNA: TGCGCCAGCAGCGGTACAGGGAACACCGGGGAGCTGTTTTTT. Amino acids: CASSGTGNTGELFF. The V and J genes are TRBV5-1 and TRBJ2-2; tentatively, D is TRBD1 (5 bases). CDR1 is SGHRS, CDR2 YFSETQ, per germline. This CDR3 is 14 amino acids long. V was cut by 4 bases and J by 1 base, with 8 bases left in between.

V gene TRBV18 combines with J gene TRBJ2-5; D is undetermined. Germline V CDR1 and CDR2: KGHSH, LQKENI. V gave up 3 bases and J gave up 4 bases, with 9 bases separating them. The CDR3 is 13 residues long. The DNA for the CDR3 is TGTGCCAGCTCACCGAGAGCTCCAGAGACCCAGTACTTC. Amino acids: CASSPRAPETQYF. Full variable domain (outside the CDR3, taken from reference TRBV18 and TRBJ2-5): NAGVMQNPRHLVRRRGQEARLRCSPMKGHSHVYWYRQLPEEGLKFMVYLQKENIIDESGMPKERFSAEFPKEGPSILRIQQVVRGDSAAYFCASSPRAPETQYFGPGTRLLVL.

The CDR3 is CAISGTGATNEKLFF. In DNA form, the CDR3 reads TGTGCCATCAGCGGGACAGGGGCAACTAATGAAAAACTGTTTTTT. The chain combines TRBV10-3 with TRBJ1-4; TRBD1 aligns across 10 bases. The V segment lost 6 bases and the J segment 0 bases; nucleotides outside the gene matches: 1. Germline CDR1 is ENHRY and CDR2 is SYGVKD. The CDR3 has 15 amino acids.

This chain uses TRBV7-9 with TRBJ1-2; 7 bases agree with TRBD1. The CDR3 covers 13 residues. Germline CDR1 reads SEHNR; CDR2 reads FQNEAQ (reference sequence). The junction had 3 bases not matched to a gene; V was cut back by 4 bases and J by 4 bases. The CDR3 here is CASSYRDSYGYTF. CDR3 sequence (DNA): TGTGCCAGCAGCTACCGGGACAGCTATGGCTACACCTTC. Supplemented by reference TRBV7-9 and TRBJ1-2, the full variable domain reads DTGVSQNPRHKITKRGQNVTFRCDPISEHNRLYWYRQTLGQGPEFLTYFQNEAQLEKSRLLSDRFSAERPKGSFSTLEIQRTEQGDSAMYLCASSYRDSYGYTFGSGTRLTVV.

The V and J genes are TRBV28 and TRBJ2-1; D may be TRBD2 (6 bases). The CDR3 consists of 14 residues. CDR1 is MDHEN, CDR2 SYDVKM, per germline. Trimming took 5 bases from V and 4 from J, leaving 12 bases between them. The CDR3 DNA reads TGTGCCAGCAGTCGGCGGGACTCTTACAATGAGCAGTTCTTC. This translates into CASSRRDSYNEQFF.

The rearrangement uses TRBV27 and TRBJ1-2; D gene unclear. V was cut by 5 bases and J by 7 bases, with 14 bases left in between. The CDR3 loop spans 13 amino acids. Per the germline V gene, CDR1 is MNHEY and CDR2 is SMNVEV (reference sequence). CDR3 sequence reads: CASSQIRSGGYTF. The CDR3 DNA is TGTGCCAGCAGTCAGATTCGGTCGGGTGGCTACACCTTC.

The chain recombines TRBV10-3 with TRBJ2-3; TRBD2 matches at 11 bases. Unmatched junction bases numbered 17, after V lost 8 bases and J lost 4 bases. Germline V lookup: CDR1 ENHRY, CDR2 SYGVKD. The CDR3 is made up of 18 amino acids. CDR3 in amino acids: CAIGYSTSGGSEADTQYF. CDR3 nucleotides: TGTGCCATCGGATATTCTACTAGCGGGGGCTCCGAGGCAGATACGCAGTATTTT.